This TCR beta chain was recorded in a study of a mutant IDH1 vaccine in newly diagnosed glioma. Study-level background: Investigators started vaccination 4-6 weeks after radiotherapy alone, or with temozolomide cycles. The earlier regimen, radiotherapy, temozolomide, or both, was most often both.

The protocol was immunoSEQ multiplex PCR, while the TCRdb copy is restricted to in-frame clones and leaves out a portion. The sample has about 42,000 clones; approximately 80% are singletons. Turning to this clone: Its antigen is as yet unknown.

The CDR3 sequence is 16 residues long. The V segment lost 4 bases and the J segment 8 bases; nucleotides outside the gene matches: 11. CDR1 SGHRS and CDR2 YFSETQ come from the germline V gene. Time point in this sample: week 35, safety follow-up. Alongside topical imiquimod, each dose of vaccine comprised 300 ug of mutant IDH1 20-mer peptide. The donors had new WHO grade 3 or 4 astrocytomas; these were IDH1-mutant and ATRX-lost. The TCR was taken from a woman aged 45-65 years with glioma. Here the sequenced sample was PBMCs, taken from a glioma patient whose treatment included an IDH1 peptide vaccine. The V and J genes are TRBV5-1 and TRBJ2-1, with 11 bases fitting TRBD2. CDR3 sequence (DNA): TGCGCCAGCAGCCACTTTAGCGGGGGGGCCGCGGATGAGCAGTTCTTC. This sequence encodes CASSHFSGGAADEQFF.